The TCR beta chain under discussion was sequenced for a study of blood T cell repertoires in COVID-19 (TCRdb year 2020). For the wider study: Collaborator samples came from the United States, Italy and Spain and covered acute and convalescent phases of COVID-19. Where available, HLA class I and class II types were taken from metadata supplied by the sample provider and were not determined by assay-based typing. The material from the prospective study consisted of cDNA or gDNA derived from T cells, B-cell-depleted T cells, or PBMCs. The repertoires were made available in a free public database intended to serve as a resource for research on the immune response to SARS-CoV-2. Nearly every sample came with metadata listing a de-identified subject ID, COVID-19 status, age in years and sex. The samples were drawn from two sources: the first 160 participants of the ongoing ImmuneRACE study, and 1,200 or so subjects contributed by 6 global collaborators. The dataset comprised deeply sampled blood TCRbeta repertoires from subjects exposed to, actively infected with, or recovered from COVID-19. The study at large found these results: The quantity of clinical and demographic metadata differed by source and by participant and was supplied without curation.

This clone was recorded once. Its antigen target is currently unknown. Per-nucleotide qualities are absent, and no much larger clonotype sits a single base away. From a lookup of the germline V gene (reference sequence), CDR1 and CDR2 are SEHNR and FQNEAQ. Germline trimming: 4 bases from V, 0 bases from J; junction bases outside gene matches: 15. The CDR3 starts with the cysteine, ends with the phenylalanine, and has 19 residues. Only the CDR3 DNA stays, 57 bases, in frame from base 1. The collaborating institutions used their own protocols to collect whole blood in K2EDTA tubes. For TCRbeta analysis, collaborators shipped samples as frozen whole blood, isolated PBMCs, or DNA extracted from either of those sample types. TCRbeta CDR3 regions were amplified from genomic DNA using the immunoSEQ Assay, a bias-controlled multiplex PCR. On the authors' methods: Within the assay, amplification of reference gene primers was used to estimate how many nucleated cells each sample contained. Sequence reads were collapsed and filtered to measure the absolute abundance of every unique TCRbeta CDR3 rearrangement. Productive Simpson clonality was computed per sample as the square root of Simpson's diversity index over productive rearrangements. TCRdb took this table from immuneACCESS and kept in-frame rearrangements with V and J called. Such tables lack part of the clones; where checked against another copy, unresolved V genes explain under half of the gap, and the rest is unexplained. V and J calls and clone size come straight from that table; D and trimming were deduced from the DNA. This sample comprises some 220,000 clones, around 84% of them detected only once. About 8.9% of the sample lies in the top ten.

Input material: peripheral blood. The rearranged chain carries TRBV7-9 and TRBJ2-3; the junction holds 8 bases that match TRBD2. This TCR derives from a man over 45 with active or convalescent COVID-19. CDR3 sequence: CASSYTPTLAGASTDTQYF. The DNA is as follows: TGTGCCAGCAGCTATACCCCCACCCTAGCGGGTGCTAGCACAGATACGCAGTATTTT.